This T cell receptor beta chain was sequenced for a study of blood T cell repertoires in COVID-19. For the study at large: Material from acute and convalescent COVID-19 was sourced from the United States, Italy and Spain. T cells, B-cell-depleted T cells, or PBMCs supplied cDNA or gDNA.

Study processing details: Amplification of reference gene primers was used by the study to estimate nucleated cell counts. Produced via immunoSEQ multiplex PCR; TCRdb's table is partial and in-frame only. The V and J calls and clone size come from that table; D and trimming were worked out from the DNA. The sample gives some 86,000 clones, 80% to 85% of which show up once; 25% to 40% is in the top ten. V was clipped by 1 base and J by 2 bases, with 14 bases between them. This CDR3 has 16 amino acids. Germline V lookup: CDR1 MNHEY, CDR2 SMNVEV (reference sequence). The source of this sequence is a woman of 80 years or more with active or convalescent COVID-19. The chain uses TRBV27 and TRBJ2-5; D is perhaps TRBD2 (5 bases). Sequences were obtained from peripheral blood. CDR3 DNA sequence: TGTGCCAGCAGTTTATGGGAGAAGCGGCAACAAGAGACCCAGTACTTC. Translated: CASSLWEKRQQETQYF.